The source of this T cell receptor beta chain is a study of T cells after yellow fever vaccination. General study findings and limits: Faster peaking, at day 5 versus 15, marked a secondary response that was weaker. The booster saw the reappearance of most primary-vaccination clones (about 95% CD4, roughly 90% CD8).

In germline, CDR1 is MNHEY, CDR2 SMNVEV (reference sequence). V gave up 3 bases and J gave up 8 bases, with 16 bases separating them. The CDR3 is 15 residues long. This clonotype was seen a few times. The antigen remains undetermined. TCRdb re-called the 5' RACE reads with MiXCR, one entry per CDR3 protein. Here the sample spans some 400,000 distinct CDR3 sequences, about 6% being singletons. This TCR was sampled from a man aged 25-40 years who received the YFV17D yellow fever vaccine. Sequenced here: PBMCs, sampled 5 days after the yellow fever booster vaccination. The chain is built from TRBV27 and TRBJ1-4; no reliable D call. DNA of the CDR3: TGTGCCAGCAGTTTTTTACACCGGGCGGCAGAAAAACTGTTTTTT. This translates into CASSFLHRAAEKLFF.